These 24 T cell receptor beta chains share one sample of origin, sequenced in a study of T-cell reconstitution after alpha-beta-depleted transplantation in children. The TCRbeta library incorporated unique molecular identifiers. TCRdb redid the calling of the PCR reads with MiXCR, one entry per CDR3 protein. Of a few hundred thousand distinct CDR3 sequences in the sample, approximately 13% were seen once. Material: PBMCs, mostly from graft donor cells, obtained 360 days after TCRalphabeta/CD19-depleted stem cell transplant. The source is a male patient between 5 and 17 years old who had a stem cell transplant for acute myeloid leukemia, so the T cells may come from the graft donor.

This clonotype has more than one count but fewer than ten. The CDR3 sequence: CASSYPTSTGELFF. DNA of the CDR3: TGTGCCAGCAGTTACCCCACTTCGACCGGGGAGCTGTTTTTT. The chain links TRBV6-5 to TRBJ2-2; D is uncertain. The CDR3 extends over 14 amino acids. V lost 2 bases and J 5 bases, leaving 9 bases between the germline ends. The germline gives CDR1 MNHEY, CDR2 SVGAGI.

V is TRBV29-1 and J is TRBJ2-5; weak D call: TRBD1 (6 bases). The germline V gene encodes CDR1 SQVTM and CDR2 ANQGSEA. Deletions cut 8 bases from V and 2 bases from J, with 12 bases between. CDR3 length equals 12 residues. CDR3 DNA: TGCAGCTCAAGGGGGATTCAAGAGACCCAGTACTTC. Amino acid sequence: CSSRGIQETQYF.

Concerning this clonotype: The CDR3 end shows no conserved phenylalanine or tryptophan, and so a read error is likely. This chain uses TRBV20-1 with TRBJ2-1; tentatively, D is TRBD2 (5 bases). V was pared by 6 bases and J by 5 bases, with 11 bases between. The germline V gene encodes CDR1 DFQATT and CDR2 SNEGSKA (reference sequence). The CDR3 extends over 12 amino acids. The CDR3 bases are TGCAGTGCCGAGCGGACCAACAATGAGCAGTTCTAC. Translation: CSAERTNNEQFY.

This clonotype has just a few counts. This sequence joins TRBV28 and TRBJ1-1; 10 bases line up with TRBD1. Germline V lookup: CDR1 MDHEN, CDR2 SYDVKM. There are 15 residues in the CDR3. The trim removed 5 bases at V and 1 base at J, leaving 4 bases unmatched. The CDR3, as DNA: TGTGCCAGCAGTCCCTGGACAGGGGGGAACACTGAAGCTTTCTTT. Translation: CASSPWTGGNTEAFF. Based on the CDR3 plus reference TRBV28 and TRBJ1-1, the full variable domain is DVKVTQSSRYLVKRTGEKVFLECVQDMDHENMFWYRQDPGLGLRLIYFSYDVKMKEKGDIPEGYSVSREKKERFSLILESASTNQTSMYLCASSPWTGGNTEAFFGQGTRLTVV.

The chain is built from TRBV5-6 and TRBJ2-1; TRBD2 agrees at 9 bases. In germline, CDR1 is SGHDT, CDR2 YYEEEE. Losses at the gene ends were 0 bases for V and 7 bases for J; bases not matched to a gene: 8. This CDR3 region has 16 residues. CDR3 residues: CASSLARAGGLNEQFF. CDR3 bases: TGTGCCAGCAGCTTGGCCCGCGCGGGAGGGCTAAATGAGCAGTTCTTC.

This clonotype was observed many times. The V gene is TRBV5-1, the J gene TRBJ2-7; a weak D match, TRBD1 (5 bases). The CDR3 has 15 amino acids. The germline CDR1 and CDR2 sequences are SGHRS and YFSETQ. V gave up 0 bases and J gave up 5 bases, with 15 bases separating them. The CDR3 sequence is CASSLESQGIHEQYF. The CDR3 DNA follows: TGCGCCAGCAGCTTGGAGTCGCAGGGCATACACGAGCAGTACTTC.

The table lists this clonotype with a few counts. This chain joins TRBV20-1 and TRBJ2-7, with D perhaps matching TRBD1 or TRBD2 (6 bases each). V lost 6 bases and J 7 bases, leaving 22 bases between the germline ends. This CDR3 comprises 14 residues. CDR1 is DFQATT and CDR2 is SNEGSKA in the germline V gene (reference sequence). Written as DNA, the CDR3 is TGCAGTGCCCGGACTCGGGGGCTACTAGGGGAGCAGTACTTC. Amino acid sequence: CSARTRGLLGEQYF.

This chain links TRBV28 with TRBJ2-6; 12 bases fit TRBD2. The germline CDR1 and CDR2 sequences are MDHEN and SYDVKM. J was trimmed by 0 bases and V by 3 bases; bases with no gene match: 3. The CDR3 is made up of 18 amino acids. CDR3 protein: CASSFLTSGSSGANVLTF. The DNA of the CDR3 is TGTGCCAGCAGTTTCTTGACTAGCGGGAGCTCTGGGGCCAACGTCCTGACTTTC.

This clonotype was recorded a few times. This sequence joins TRBV27 and TRBJ2-2, with a tentative D call TRBD2 (6 bases). The CDR3 contains 16 residues. Trimming removed 3 bases from V and 4 bases from J, with 15 bases in between. Germline V gene sequence: CDR1 MNHEY, CDR2 SMNVEV (reference sequence). This CDR3 is CASSFTWTTLTGELFF. CDR3 in DNA: TGTGCCAGCAGTTTCACTTGGACTACTCTCACCGGGGAGCTGTTTTTT.

This clonotype has at least ten counts. The rearrangement uses TRBV3-1 and TRBJ2-7, with TRBD1 as a possible D gene (5 bases). This CDR3 comprises 14 residues. Germline CDR1 and CDR2: LGHDT and YNNKEL (reference sequence). V was shortened by 4 bases and J by 2 bases, with 12 bases between the two germline ends. CDR3 region: CASSLRTRTYEQYF. DNA for the CDR3: TGTGCCAGCAGCCTCCGGACAAGAACCTACGAGCAGTACTTC.

This clonotype was seen at least ten times. J is TRBJ2-7 and V is TRBV29-1; 9 positions match TRBD1. The J segment lost 0 bases and the V segment lost 7 bases, leaving 4 bases of the junction unmatched. This CDR3 contains 13 residues. Germline CDR1 and CDR2: SQVTM and ANQGSEA. The CDR3 is CSAGTGSSYEQYF. The CDR3 nucleotides are TGCAGCGCTGGGACAGGGTCCTCCTACGAGCAGTACTTC.

A note on this clonotype: Relative to the germline gene, one junction end is altered; a read error may explain this. V is TRBV6-5 and J is TRBJ2-1; D could derive from TRBD1 or TRBD2 (5 bases each). From germline, CDR1 is MNHEY and CDR2 SVGAGI. The CDR3 is 12 amino acids. CDR3 protein: CASTRGDGVQNF. The CDR3 nucleotides are TGTGCCAGCACAAGAGGGGATGGGGTACAGAACTTC.

The J gene is TRBJ2-1, the V gene TRBV30; unclear D gene. The ends were cut back, 0 bases at V and 8 bases at J, with 17 bases in the middle. Germline CDR1 and CDR2: GTSNPN and SVGIG (reference sequence). The CDR3 consists of 15 residues. The CDR3 region is CAWSVAASRRDEQFF. The CDR3, as DNA: TGTGCCTGGAGTGTCGCTGCCTCCCGGCGAGATGAGCAGTTCTTC.

The genes are TRBV1 and TRBJ2-5; TRBD1 is the table's D call, not checked against the DNA. TRBV1 is a pseudogene segment. This CDR3 contains 13 residues. DNA of the CDR3: TGTACCAGCATGCAAGACAGGGGGGAGACCCAGTACTTC. It encodes CTSMQDRGETQYF.

The sample holds a few counts of this clonotype. The CDR3, as DNA: TGCAGTGCTAGGACCCTTCGGGGGTTCAACACAGATACGCAGTATTTT. Translating it yields CSARTLRGFNTDTQYF. This sequence joins TRBV20-1 and TRBJ2-3, with D perhaps matching TRBD2 (6 bases). The CDR3 runs to 16 residues. Trimming pared 3 bases from V and 2 bases from J, leaving 18 bases between. Looked up from germline, CDR1 is DFQATT and CDR2 is SNEGSKA (reference sequence).

The sample holds many counts of this clonotype. This rearrangement joins TRBV5-1 to TRBJ1-5; 7 nucleotides line up with TRBD1. The germline CDR1 and CDR2 sequences are SGHRS and YFSETQ. Losses at the gene ends were 4 bases for V and 7 bases for J; bases not matched to a gene: 8. The CDR3 loop spans 14 amino acids. The DNA for the CDR3 is TGCGCCAGCAGCGTCAAAGGGGGCGACCAGCCCCAGCATTTT. This translates into CASSVKGGDQPQHF.

J is TRBJ2-7 and V is TRBV7-2, with TRBD1 as a possible D gene (6 bases). Trimming shortened V by 5 bases and J by 3 bases, and 17 bases separated the two germline ends. CDR3 length equals 15 residues. Germline V gives CDR1 SGHTA, CDR2 FQGNSA. The CDR3 protein is CASSPLEFRGYEQYF. CDR3 nucleotide sequence: TGTGCCAGCAGCCCCCTGGAGTTCAGGGGCTACGAGCAGTACTTC.

This clonotype was detected ten times or more. CDR3 sequence reads: CSASPWLAPQETQYF. The CDR3 DNA follows: TGCAGTGCTAGTCCATGGCTAGCACCTCAAGAGACCCAGTACTTC. V gene TRBV20-1 combines with J gene TRBJ2-5; possibly TRBD2 for D (5 bases). V lost 3 bases, J lost 2 bases, and 16 bases lay in between. Germline loops: CDR1 DFQATT, CDR2 SNEGSKA (reference sequence). This CDR3 has 15 amino acids.

This chain uses TRBV11-1 with TRBJ2-2; a weak D match, TRBD1 (5 bases). V dropped 5 bases and J dropped 4 bases, with 11 bases sitting between them. The CDR3 has 14 amino acids. Germline-derived CDR1 and CDR2 are SGHAT and FQDESV (reference sequence). In DNA, the CDR3 is TGTGCCAGCAGCCCGGACACCATCACCGGGGAGCTGTTTTTT. Its translation: CASSPDTITGELFF.

The gene calls are TRBV9 and TRBJ2-5; 11 nucleotides match TRBD2. The V gene's germline CDR1 is SGDLS and CDR2 YYNGEE. This CDR3 comprises 15 residues. The V segment lost 4 bases and the J segment 5 bases; nucleotides outside the gene matches: 7. CDR3 protein: CASSITSGRTETQYF. The CDR3 nucleotides read TGTGCCAGCAGCATCACTAGCGGGAGAACGGAGACCCAGTACTTC.

This chain connects TRBV12-3 or TRBV12-4 to TRBJ2-2, with unresolved D. The ends were cut back, 3 bases at V and 5 bases at J, with 7 bases in the middle. The CDR3 sequence is 13 residues long. CDR3 region: CASSFDGTGELFF. The DNA for the CDR3 is TGTGCCAGCAGTTTTGACGGTACCGGGGAGCTGTTTTTT.

Concerning this clonotype itself: A read error is possible here, since a much larger clone lies one base away. Because it lacks the conserved phenylalanine or tryptophan at the end, this CDR3 is likely a read error. CDR3 sequence reads: CASSLLAGGRNEQFC. The CDR3 DNA is TGTGCCAGCAGTCTACTCGCGGGAGGCCGCAATGAGCAGTTCTGC. The chain is built from TRBV12-3 or TRBV12-4 and TRBJ2-1; 8 positions match TRBD2. The trim removed 5 bases at V and 6 bases at J, leaving 9 bases unmatched. The CDR3 sequence is 15 residues long.

A word on this clonotype: This may be a read error, as it is one base from a much larger clone. Given the absence of the conserved phenylalanine or tryptophan at the CDR3 end, a read error is likely. The V gene is TRBV24-1, the J gene TRBJ2-1, with no clear D. CDR1 is KGHDR and CDR2 is SFDVKD in the germline V gene. The CDR3 runs to 14 residues. V lost 4 bases to trimming and J lost 5 bases, with 11 bases between them. The CDR3 protein is CATSDLTWDNEQFI. The CDR3 bases are TGTGCCACCAGTGACTTGACATGGGACAATGAGCAGTTCATC.

Details on this clonotype: The junction departs from the called germline gene at one end, perhaps through a read error. V gene TRBV7-7 combines with J gene TRBJ2-7; 8 nucleotides agree with TRBD2. CDR1 and CDR2 from the germline V gene are SSHAT and FNYEAQ (reference sequence). The CDR3 covers 20 residues. CDR3 DNA: TGTGCTAGCAGCTTAGTCGGGCTAGCGGGCAACCTCCTGAGCTCCTACGAGCAGTACTTC. As protein: CASSLVGLAGNLLSSYEQYF.